These T cell receptor beta chains were read from a single sample in a study of PD-1 blockade in classical Hodgkin lymphoma. TCRdb's copy holds only in-frame clones and misses some; the assay was immunoSEQ multiplex PCR. Of some 21,000 clones listed, about 83% are singletons. Specimen: CD4+ T cells from blood. The receptors shown here come from a human donor with classical Hodgkin lymphoma. The CDR3 runs from the conserved cysteine through the conserved F or W.

J gene	V gene	CDR3 protein
TRBJ2-1	TRBV29-1	CSVEGDHRSYNEQFF
TRBJ2-1	TRBV6-5	CASSSRSTSWEQFF
TRBJ1-1	TRBV10-1	CASSASGAAAFF
TRBJ2-2	TRBV13	CASSRQGGTGELFF
TRBJ2-5	TRBV6-5	CASRRTGTTKTQYF
TRBJ1-2	TRBV6-5	CASSGAGQGIYGYTF
TRBJ2-4	TRBV4-1	CASSPPGNIQYF
TRBJ2-2	TRBV5-6	CASSVRQGANTGELFF
TRBJ2-2	TRBV7-9	CASSQDTPGIGELFF
TRBJ2-2	TRBV6-5	CASSYHDSATGELFF
TRBJ1-5	TRBV28	CASSLSLSNQPQHF
TRBJ2-3	TRBV2	CASSTGSDHTQYF
TRBJ2-1	TRBV7-6	CASSLAGSYNEQFF
TRBJ2-1	TRBV9	CASSGGRDSLFGEQFF
TRBJ1-1	TRBV11-2	CASSFSREAFF
TRBJ1-3	TRBV9	CASSVGAGSNSGNTIYF
TRBJ2-7	TRBV11-3	CASSLDPARSEQYF
TRBJ2-3	TRBV28	CASSGGTSGSTDTQYF
TRBJ2-7	TRBV27	CASSLSPGGGYEQYF
TRBJ2-7	TRBV25-1	CASSHLNRTTYEQYF
TRBJ2-5	TRBV5-6	CASSLQGVGETQYF
TRBJ2-7	TRBV6-5	CASRAGTAIYYEQYF
TRBJ2-7	TRBV15	CATSRVFGDGTSGAYEQYF
TRBJ2-7	TRBV11-2	CASSLVALGVAPYEQYF
TRBJ2-5	TRBV10-3	CAITSGTSGEETQYF
TRBJ1-2	TRBV5-8	CATLTGANYGYTF